The 28 T cell receptor beta chains below all came from one sample that was sequenced in a study of shared clonotypes between healthy human individuals. Clones were read by immunoSEQ multiplex PCR, and TCRdb kept only the in-frame ones, dropping some. The profile shows around 2.1 million clones, about 92% of them singletons. CD45RO-negative, CCR7-selected cells formed the naive CD8 fraction, which excluded terminally differentiated effector memory CD45RA+ cells. Sample: naive CD8+ T cells from PBMCs. Receptor source: a man between 18 and 29 years old in good health. Some clones in this sample may be carry-over from other donors' samples.

The chain carries TRBV7-9 and TRBJ2-5; D might be TRBD1 (6 bases). TRBJ2-7 explains the end of the DNA better; the J call may be wrong. The CDR3 is made up of 12 amino acids. Germline CDR1 reads SEHNR; CDR2 reads FQNEAQ (reference sequence). The CDR3: CASSSYRDEQYF. The CDR3 coding sequence is TGTGCCAGCAGCTCTTACAGGGACGAGCAGTACTTC.

The chain uses TRBV11-2 and TRBJ2-1; the D gene is possibly TRBD2 (6 bases). Germline CDR1 reads SGHAT; CDR2 reads FQNNGV. The V end lost 5 bases, the J end lost 8 bases, and 10 bases lay between the germline ends. CDR3 length equals 12 residues. CDR3 region: CASSRGAYEQFF. The DNA for the CDR3 is TGTGCCAGCAGCCGCGGGGCGTATGAGCAGTTCTTC.

This clone was found a few times. The chain carries TRBV11-2 and TRBJ1-1; the match to TRBD1 covers 8 bases. The germline V gene has CDR1 SGHAT and CDR2 FQNNGV. The V and J ends lost 7 bases and 4 bases, in that order; junction bases with no gene match: 5. The CDR3 contains 13 residues. CDR3 protein: CASTFTGGTEAFF. DNA for the CDR3: TGTGCCAGCACCTTTACAGGGGGCACTGAAGCTTTCTTT.

This clone has only one observation. V usage is TRBV4-1 and J usage is TRBJ2-5; the D gene is possibly TRBD2 (6 bases). This CDR3 contains 13 residues. V was trimmed by 4 bases and J by 14 bases, leaving 20 bases between them. Germline V gene lookup returns CDR1 MGHRA and CDR2 YSYEKL. The CDR3 region is CASSPGTREDIYF. As DNA, the CDR3 is TGCGCCAGCAGCCCCGGGACCAGGGAGGATATTTACTTC.

This chain connects TRBV5-1 to TRBJ2-5; 7 bases fit TRBD1. The germline V gene has CDR1 SGHRS and CDR2 YFSETQ. CDR3 length: 18 amino acids. J lost 0 bases, V lost 4 bases, and 15 bases had no gene match. The CDR3 DNA sequence: TGCGCCAGCAGCCCCGACAGGGTAAGGGATTTGTACCAAGAGACCCAGTACTTC. Residues: CASSPDRVRDLYQETQYF.

The rearrangement joins TRBV7-8 to TRBJ2-2; D assignment may be TRBD1 or TRBD2 (6 bases each). This CDR3 region has 15 residues. Germline assignment: CDR1 SGHVS and CDR2 FQNEAQ. Between the trimmed V and J ends, which lost 5 bases and 13 bases, there was a span of 23 bases. CDR3 loop: CASSPRYGGQRRLFF. CDR3 nucleotide sequence: TGTGCCAGCAGCCCAAGATACGGGGGCCAGAGGCGGCTGTTTTTT.

V is TRBV7-9 and J is TRBJ2-1; D might be TRBD1 or TRBD2, each matching 6 bases. The V and J ends lost 5 bases and 3 bases respectively, with 14 bases between them. The CDR3 covers 15 residues. Germline values: CDR1 SEHNR, CDR2 FQNEAQ (reference sequence). DNA of the CDR3: TGTGCCAGCAGCCAAAAGGGGGGCGGCTACAATGAGCAGTTCTTC. Protein sequence: CASSQKGGGYNEQFF.

CDR3 sequence reads: CASSLPLSGAVHNEQFF. The DNA for the CDR3 is TGTGCCAGCAGCTTGCCCCTTAGCGGAGCTGTCCACAATGAGCAGTTCTTC. The chain recombines TRBV7-9 with TRBJ2-1; D perhaps matches TRBD2 (6 bases). Germline V gives CDR1 SEHNR, CDR2 FQNEAQ (reference sequence). This CDR3 region has 17 residues. V was shortened by 3 bases and J by 5 bases, with 20 bases between the two germline ends. Full variable domain (rest looked up from reference TRBV7-9 and TRBJ2-1): DTGVSQNPRHKITKRGQNVTFRCDPISEHNRLYWYRQTLGQGPEFLTYFQNEAQLEKSRLLSDRFSAERPKGSFSTLEIQRTEQGDSAMYLCASSLPLSGAVHNEQFFGPGTRLTVL.

The chain has TRBV28 and TRBJ1-2; the D gene is possibly TRBD1 (5 bases). Germline V lookup: CDR1 MDHEN, CDR2 SYDVKM. The V and J ends lost 6 bases and 3 bases respectively, with 14 bases between them. This CDR3 has 14 residues. In DNA, the CDR3 is TGTGCCAGCAGCTTTCAGGGTGTCGACTATGGCTACACCTTC. This sequence encodes CASSFQGVDYGYTF.

V usage is TRBV13 and J usage is TRBJ2-7; 8 bases line up with TRBD2. CDR1 PRHDT and CDR2 FYEKMQ come from the germline V gene (reference sequence). The V segment lost 5 bases and the J segment 3 bases; nucleotides outside the gene matches: 9. The CDR3 has 15 residues. CDR3 protein: CASSPKLADHYEQYF. CDR3 in DNA: TGTGCCAGCAGCCCAAAACTAGCGGACCACTACGAGCAGTACTTC. The variable domain in full, completed from reference TRBV13 and TRBJ2-7, reads AAGVIQSPRHLIKEKRETATLKCYPIPRHDTVYWYQQGPGQDPQFLISFYEKMQSDKGSIPDRFSAQQFSDYHSELNMSSLELGDSALYFCASSPKLADHYEQYFGPGTRLTVT.

CDR3 nucleotide sequence: TGTGCCAGCAGCTTAGGACTAGCCACAGATACGCAGTATTTT. The encoded protein is CASSLGLATDTQYF. The J gene is TRBJ2-3, the V gene TRBV11-1; 7 bases fit TRBD2. This CDR3 contains 14 residues. Germline V gene sequence: CDR1 SGHAT, CDR2 FQDESV (reference sequence). J was trimmed by 2 bases and V by 1 base; bases with no gene match: 0.

Regarding this clone: Germline and junction disagree at one end, which may indicate a read error. The genes are TRBV27 and TRBJ2-7; a possible D gene is TRBD2 (6 bases). The CDR3 is made up of 14 amino acids. Germline V gene lookup returns CDR1 MNHEY and CDR2 SMNVEV (reference sequence). CDR3 in DNA: TGTGCCAGCAGCCCGATAGCGGAACCTTACGAGCAGTGCTTC. Its protein is CASSPIAEPYEQCF.

With respect to this clone: This CDR3 is also generated by other DNA sequences in the sample. The rearrangement uses TRBV27 and TRBJ2-5; 7 bases match TRBD2. The CDR3 loop spans 14 amino acids. V gave up 6 bases and J gave up 0 bases; unmatched junction bases: 4. The V gene's germline CDR1 is MNHEY and CDR2 SMNVEV (reference sequence). The CDR3 coding sequence is TGTGCCAGCAGGCTAGCGGTCTACCAAGAGACCCAGTACTTC. It translates to CASRLAVYQETQYF.

This clone has only one observation. The chain recombines TRBV4-1 with TRBJ2-7; 10 nucleotides match TRBD2. After removal of 0 bases from V and 0 bases from J, the junction contained 11 bases not matched to a gene. The CDR3 contains 19 residues. Germline V gene sequence: CDR1 MGHRA, CDR2 YSYEKL. This CDR3 is CASSQDPSGSTPSSYEQYF. Written as DNA, the CDR3 is TGCGCCAGCAGCCAAGACCCTAGCGGGAGCACCCCCAGCTCCTACGAGCAGTACTTC.

The chain has TRBV28 and TRBJ2-3, with TRBD1 matching 11 bases. The CDR3 extends over 18 amino acids. V dropped 4 bases and J dropped 0; count of bases not matched to a gene: 9. Germline CDR1 MDHEN, CDR2 SYDVKM. The CDR3 DNA reads TGTGCCAGCAGTTCAACGGAGGACAGGGGGCCGAGCACAGATACGCAGTATTTT. This translates into CASSSTEDRGPSTDTQYF.

V usage is TRBV2 and J usage is TRBJ2-1; D remains ambiguous. CDR1 SNHLY and CDR2 FYNNEI come from the germline V gene. Deletions cut 0 bases from V and 5 bases from J, with 14 bases between. The CDR3 covers 16 residues. CDR3 in amino acids: CASSEALRPTHNEQFF. The CDR3 DNA reads as TGTGCCAGCAGTGAAGCGCTTCGACCCACCCACAATGAGCAGTTCTTC.

The chain joins TRBV21-1 to TRBJ2-5; the DNA was not compared with TRBD2, the D call given in the table. TRBV21-1 is designated a pseudogene. The CDR3 runs to 17 residues. The CDR3 DNA sequence: TGTGCCAGCAGCAAAGAAGGGGTCCGATCTCGGGGGGAGACCCAGTACTTC. It codes for CASSKEGVRSRGETQYF.

The chain has TRBV19 and TRBJ2-7; 8 bases are shared with TRBD2. Germline CDR1 reads LNHDA; CDR2 reads SQIVND (reference sequence). V lost 4 bases, J lost 2 bases, and 4 bases stayed unmatched. There are 14 residues in the CDR3. The CDR3 reads CASSRVAGPYEQYF. DNA for the CDR3: TGTGCCAGTAGTAGGGTAGCGGGGCCCTACGAGCAGTACTTC.

The chain employs TRBV4-1 and TRBJ2-7; D is possibly TRBD1 (5 bases). V shed 3 bases and J shed 7 bases, with 10 bases lying between them. The CDR3 length is 12 residues. Per germline, CDR1 MGHRA and CDR2 YSYEKL. The CDR3 protein is CASSQGKGEQYF. In nucleotides, the CDR3 is TGCGCCAGCAGCCAGGGGAAGGGGGAGCAGTACTTC.

The V and J genes are TRBV7-9 and TRBJ2-7; D is possibly TRBD1 (7 bases). This CDR3 comprises 18 residues. V was pared by 4 bases and J by 11 bases, with 33 bases between. CDR1 is SEHNR and CDR2 is FQNEAQ in the germline V gene (reference sequence). CDR3 loop: CASSSPGGAGGSMVTEYF. The CDR3 DNA follows: TGTGCCAGCAGCTCCCCCGGAGGGGCAGGGGGAAGTATGGTGACAGAGTACTTC. Full variable domain (missing parts from reference TRBV7-9 and TRBJ2-7): DTGVSQNPRHKITKRGQNVTFRCDPISEHNRLYWYRQTLGQGPEFLTYFQNEAQLEKSRLLSDRFSAERPKGSFSTLEIQRTEQGDSAMYLCASSSPGGAGGSMVTEYFGPGTRLTVT.

V and J are TRBV27 and TRBJ2-1, with D possibly called TRBD1 or TRBD2 (6 bases each). Germline-derived CDR1 and CDR2 are MNHEY and SMNVEV (reference sequence). The CDR3 contains 15 residues. The V and J ends lost 0 bases and 3 bases respectively, with 9 bases between them. The CDR3 is CASSLSRGLYNEQFF. CDR3 DNA: TGTGCCAGCAGTTTATCTCGGGGGCTCTACAATGAGCAGTTCTTC.

The CDR3 protein is CASSRGYGLRDEQFF. CDR3 in DNA: TGCGCCAGCAGCCGTGGGTACGGACTGCGCGATGAGCAGTTCTTC. The chain employs TRBV4-1 and TRBJ2-1; a weak D match, TRBD2 (5 bases). Trimming removed 4 bases from V and 8 bases from J, with 18 bases in between. Germline lookup yields CDR1 MGHRA and CDR2 YSYEKL. This CDR3 is built from 15 residues.

The rearrangement uses TRBV28 and TRBJ1-2; unclear D gene. The CDR3 loop spans 11 amino acids. Germline V CDR1 and CDR2: MDHEN, SYDVKM. V was pared by 8 bases and J by 3 bases, with 7 bases between. This CDR3 is CASGSDYGYTF. In DNA, the CDR3 is TGTGCCAGCGGGAGTGACTATGGCTACACCTTC.

The chain couples TRBV7-9 to TRBJ2-7; D call uncertain. This CDR3 contains 13 residues. Germline V CDR1 and CDR2: SEHNR, FQNEAQ (reference sequence). V lost 2 bases and J 1 base, leaving 6 bases between the germline ends. This CDR3 is CASSLSLSYEQYF. The CDR3 coding sequence is TGTGCCAGCAGCTTAAGCCTTTCCTACGAGCAGTACTTC.

This chain joins TRBV7-2 and TRBJ2-3; D may be TRBD1 (6 bases). Germline V CDR1 and CDR2: SGHTA, FQGNSA. The CDR3 spans 13 residues. V lost 9 bases and J 0 bases, leaving 10 bases between the germline ends. In nucleotides, the CDR3 is TGTGCCAGTTCACAGGGTAGCACAGATACGCAGTATTTT. Amino acids: CASSQGSTDTQYF. The full variable domain, its missing parts supplied by reference TRBV7-2 and TRBJ2-3, is GAGVSQSPSNKVTEKGKDVELRCDPISGHTALYWYRQSLGQGLEFLIYFQGNSAPDKSGLPSDRFSAERTGGSVSTLTIQRTQQEDSAVYLCASSQGSTDTQYFGPGTRLTVL.

The V call is TRBV6-5, the J call TRBJ2-7; tentative D call: TRBD2 (5 bases). Trimming left V 2 bases short and J 0 bases short, with 11 bases between. The CDR3 length is 15 residues. From germline, CDR1 is MNHEY and CDR2 SVGAGI. For the CDR3, the DNA is TGTGCCAGCAGTTACGTTAGTCGGGGCTCCTACGAGCAGTACTTC. Protein: CASSYVSRGSYEQYF.

A note on this clone: Other DNA sequences in this specimen translate into the identical CDR3. V and J are TRBV19 and TRBJ2-5; D could derive from TRBD1 or TRBD2 (6 bases each). The V end lost 3 bases, the J end lost 5 bases, and 7 bases lay between the germline ends. Germline loops: CDR1 LNHDA, CDR2 SQIVND (reference sequence). This CDR3 is built from 12 residues. As DNA, the CDR3 is TGTGCCAGTAGTATCGGGGGCGAGACCCAGTACTTC. Protein: CASSIGGETQYF.

The chain uses TRBV27 and TRBJ1-2, with no clear D. Germline CDR1 MNHEY, CDR2 SMNVEV (reference sequence). This CDR3 has 13 residues. Trimming cost V 10 bases and J 0 bases, with 12 bases left between them. For the CDR3, the DNA is TGTGCCACTTCCGGTTCAGCTAACTATGGCTACACCTTC. Translated, it gives CATSGSANYGYTF.